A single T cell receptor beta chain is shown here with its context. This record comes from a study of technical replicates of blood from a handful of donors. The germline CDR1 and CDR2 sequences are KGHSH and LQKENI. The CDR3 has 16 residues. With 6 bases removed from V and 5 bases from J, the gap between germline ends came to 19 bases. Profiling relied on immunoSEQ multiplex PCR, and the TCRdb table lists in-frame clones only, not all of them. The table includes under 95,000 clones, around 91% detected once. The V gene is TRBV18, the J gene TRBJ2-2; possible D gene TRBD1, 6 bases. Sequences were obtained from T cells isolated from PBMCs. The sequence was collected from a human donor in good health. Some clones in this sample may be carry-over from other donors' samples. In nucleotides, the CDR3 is TGTGCCAGCTCTCCTAAATCCCCGGGACAAACCGGGGAGCTGTTTTTT. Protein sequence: CASSPKSPGQTGELFF.